The rows below give T cell receptor beta chains drawn from one sample of a study of T cell repertoires in cytomegalovirus infection. TCRdb itself ran the reads through MiXCR, one entry per CDR3 protein. The sample holds about a million distinct CDR3 sequences, approximately 33% seen once. The antigens of these receptors remain unknown. The material was cultured CD8+ T cells from PBMCs, obtained from culture after CMV antigen stimulation. These receptors all stem from a human donor in good health (CMV status not recorded). Some clones in this sample may be carry-over from other donors' samples. Both conserved end residues are part of each CDR3. The D gene is left open where the match is weak. The size field is filled for only some rows; it gives once, few, many or a size class.

CDR3 protein | CDR3 DNA | clone size | D gene | J gene | V gene
CASSAGGSNSPLHF | TGTGCCAGCAGCGCAGGGGGCAGTAATTCACCCCTCCACTTT | . | TRBD1 | TRBJ1-6 | TRBV9
CASSLTGHPISNQPQHF | TGTGCCAGCAGTCTTACGGGACACCCGATTAGCAATCAGCCCCAGCATTTT | few | . | TRBJ1-5 | TRBV2
CSAREDSGGYNEQFF | TGCAGTGCTAGAGAGGACAGCGGGGGTTACAATGAGCAGTTCTTC | . | TRBD2 | TRBJ2-1 | TRBV20-1
CASSPADRGTEAFF | TGTGCCAGCAGCCCAGCTGACAGGGGGACTGAAGCTTTCTTT | . | TRBD1 | TRBJ1-1 | TRBV7-6
CASNPRDRGAGANVLTF | TGCGCCAGCAACCCCCGGGACAGGGGGGCTGGGGCCAACGTCCTGACTTTC | few | TRBD1 | TRBJ2-6 | TRBV5-1
CASSAVSLPEAFF | TGTGCCAGCAGCGCTGTTTCTCTACCTGAAGCTTTCTTT | . | . | TRBJ1-1 | TRBV7-8
CATGAWTSEEQYF | TGTGCCACCGGGGCTTGGACTTCCGAGGAGCAGTACTTC | few | . | TRBJ2-7 | TRBV15
CASSIRFTYNSPLHF | TGTGCCAGTAGTATTCGGTTTACCTATAATTCACCCCTCCACTTT | many | . | TRBJ1-6 | TRBV19
CANSFLGSTDTQYF | TGTGCCAACAGTTTTCTTGGTAGCACAGATACGCAGTATTTT | once | . | TRBJ2-3 | TRBV28
CASSIDRGNYEQYF | TGTGCCAGCAGCATCGACAGGGGGAACTACGAGCAGTACTTC | once | TRBD1 | TRBJ2-7 | TRBV6-2/TRBV6-3
CASSITLDRKNSPLHF | TGTGCCAGTAGTATTACCTTGGACAGGAAAAATTCACCCCTCCACTTT | . | TRBD1 | TRBJ1-6 | TRBV19
CASKLSPGDRGSGYTF | TGTGCCAGCAAACTCTCACCGGGGGACAGGGGTTCTGGCTACACCTTC | few | TRBD1 | TRBJ1-2 | TRBV28
CASSQDLSSYNEQFF | TGTGCCAGCAGCCAAGACCTAAGCTCCTACAATGAGCAGTTCTTC | many | . | TRBJ2-1 | TRBV7-8
CASSFRQGLYTDTQYF | TGTGCCAGCAGCTTCCGACAGGGACTTTACACAGATACGCAGTATTTT | many | . | TRBJ2-3 | TRBV7-6
CASSLLGQGASPLHF | TGTGCCAGCAGTTTACTGGGACAGGGGGCTTCACCCCTCCACTTT | few | TRBD1 | TRBJ1-6 | TRBV27
CAISEDTSGGVGETQYF | TGTGCCATCAGTGAGGATACTAGCGGGGGCGTAGGAGAGACCCAGTACTTC | . | TRBD2 | TRBJ2-5 | TRBV10-3
CASSIATSSTDTQYF | TGTGCCAGCAGTATAGCTACTTCTAGCACAGATACGCAGTATTTT | few | . | TRBJ2-3 | TRBV12-3/TRBV12-4
CASSSTFKRNEQFF | TGTGCCAGCAGCTCCACATTCAAGAGGAATGAGCAGTTCTTC | . | . | TRBJ2-1 | TRBV7-9
CASLSGGAPYF | TGTGCCAGCTTGAGCGGGGGGGCCCCGTATTTT | . | TRBD2 | TRBJ2-3 | TRBV2
CASSLSRRYEQYF | TGTGCCAGCAGTTTATCTCGGCGTTACGAGCAGTACTTC | few | . | TRBJ2-7 | TRBV12-3/TRBV12-4
CASSNGLETQYF | TGTGCCAGCAGCAACGGACTGGAGACCCAGTACTTC | once | . | TRBJ2-5 | TRBV7-9
CASSPRLAGYTDTQYF | TGTGCCAGCAGCCCCCGACTAGCGGGGTACACAGATACGCAGTATTTT | few | TRBD2 | TRBJ2-3 | TRBV4-2
CASSPGTWGYTF | TGTGCCAGCAGCCCAGGGACGTGGGGCTACACCTTC | few | . | TRBJ1-2 | TRBV7-8
CASSETGEDTGELFF | TGTGCCAGCAGTGAAACGGGTGAAGACACCGGGGAGCTGTTTTTT | . | . | TRBJ2-2 | TRBV2
CASSFGPSGGAIEQYF | TGTGCCAGCAGCTTTGGCCCTAGCGGGGGGGCCATCGAGCAGTACTTC | many | TRBD2 | TRBJ2-7 | TRBV7-2
CASSRPTTGGRDTGELFF | TGCGCCAGCAGCCGCCCCACGACAGGGGGGAGGGACACCGGGGAGCTGTTTTTT | . | TRBD1 | TRBJ2-2 | TRBV5-1
CASSSGLKRGAGDTGELFF | TGTGCCAGCAGCTCCGGGTTAAAGCGGGGGGCCGGGGACACCGGGGAGCTGTTTTTT | . | TRBD2 | TRBJ2-2 | TRBV7-3
CASSPRTSGLQETQYF | TGTGCCAGCAGCCCAAGGACTAGCGGATTACAAGAGACCCAGTACTTC | few | TRBD2 | TRBJ2-5 | TRBV9
CASSSSGAATNEKLFF | TGTGCCAGCAGCTCATCCGGGGCAGCAACTAATGAAAAACTGTTTTTT | . | . | TRBJ1-4 | TRBV6-2/TRBV6-3
CASSEWRTARTDTQYF | TGTGCCAGCAGTGAATGGAGGACAGCGCGCACAGATACGCAGTATTTT | few | . | TRBJ2-3 | TRBV6-1
CASSLAGGPPYDEQFF | TGTGCCAGCAGCCTAGCGGGGGGGCCTCCATACGATGAGCAGTTCTTC | . | TRBD2 | TRBJ2-1 | TRBV27
CASSQEPTSGSTDTQYF | TGCGCCAGCAGCCAAGAACCCACTAGCGGGAGCACAGATACGCAGTATTTT | few | TRBD2 | TRBJ2-3 | TRBV4-1
CASNRTGIHEQYF | TGTGCCAGCAATAGGACAGGCATCCACGAGCAGTACTTC | few | TRBD1 | TRBJ2-7 | TRBV2
CASSLIGGLVIATNEKLFF | TGTGCCAGCAGCTTAATTGGGGGGCTAGTAATTGCAACTAATGAAAAACTGTTTTTT | . | . | TRBJ1-4 | TRBV7-2
CAMTGLSSTGELFF | TGTGCCATGACAGGGTTATCGAGTACCGGGGAGCTGTTTTTT | . | TRBD1 | TRBJ2-2 | TRBV2
CASSLEVTENYGYTF | TGTGCCAGCAGCTTGGAGGTGACCGAAAACTATGGCTACACCTTC | few | . | TRBJ1-2 | TRBV7-9
CASSPPRRDRTGELFF | TGTGCCAGCAGCCCCCCCCGCAGGGATCGGACCGGGGAGCTGTTTTTT | . | . | TRBJ2-2 | TRBV7-9
CASAPGVGSYNEQFF | TGTGCCAGCGCCCCCGGGGTAGGCTCCTACAATGAGCAGTTCTTC | many | . | TRBJ2-1 | TRBV6-1
CASRGGLEQYF | TGTGCCAGTAGGGGAGGGCTTGAGCAGTACTTC | . | TRBD2 | TRBJ2-7 | TRBV12-3/TRBV12-4
CASSYHGANIEAFF | TGTGCCAGCAGTTACCACGGGGCTAACATTGAAGCTTTCTTT | . | . | TRBJ1-1 | TRBV6-5
CASSRPVINQPQHF | TGTGCCAGCAGCCGCCCGGTGATCAATCAGCCCCAGCATTTT | few | . | TRBJ1-5 | TRBV6-2/TRBV6-3
CASSRRDSKSSYNEQFF | TGTGCCAGCTCACGACGGGACAGCAAAAGCTCCTACAATGAGCAGTTCTTC | few | TRBD1 | TRBJ2-1 | TRBV18
CASSLMGGGGNEQFF | TGTGCCAGCAGTTTGATGGGGGGGGGAGGCAATGAGCAGTTCTTC | few | TRBD2 | TRBJ2-1 | TRBV28
CASSQADSYGYTF | TGTGCCAGCAGCCAGGCGGACAGCTATGGCTACACCTTC | . | . | TRBJ1-2 | TRBV7-9
CASSLYQDTIYF | TGTGCCAGCAGCTTATATCAAGACACCATATATTTT | few | . | TRBJ1-3 | TRBV7-9
CASSPKDRDEQFF | TGTGCCAGCAGCCCCAAGGACAGGGATGAGCAGTTCTTC | . | TRBD1 | TRBJ2-1 | TRBV7-6
CANSLTMDEQYF | TGTGCCAACAGTTTAACGATGGACGAGCAGTACTTC | . | . | TRBJ2-7 | TRBV12-3/TRBV12-4
CASSSWDPNYGYTF | TGTGCCAGCAGCTCTTGGGACCCTAACTATGGCTACACCTTC | few | . | TRBJ1-2 | TRBV7-9
CASSLAEYFNYGYTF | TGTGCCAGCAGCTTAGCAGAATACTTTAACTATGGCTACACCTTC | few | . | TRBJ1-2 | TRBV7-4
CASSQEAGSRHVGYTF | TGTGCCAGCAGCCAAGAGGCCGGCTCGCGTCATGTAGGCTACACCTTC | . | . | TRBJ1-2 | TRBV4-2
CASSAGGGPGTEAFF | TGTGCCAGCAGTGCTGGGGGGGGACCGGGCACTGAAGCTTTCTTT | . | . | TRBJ1-1 | TRBV6-5
CASTPDSIYSNQPQHF | TGTGCCAGCACCCCGGACAGCATTTATAGCAATCAGCCCCAGCATTTT | . | . | TRBJ1-5 | TRBV6-2/TRBV6-3
CASSSNLAGGPDTQYF | TGTGCCAGCAGCTCGAACCTAGCGGGGGGGCCAGATACGCAGTATTTT | many | TRBD2 | TRBJ2-3 | TRBV7-6